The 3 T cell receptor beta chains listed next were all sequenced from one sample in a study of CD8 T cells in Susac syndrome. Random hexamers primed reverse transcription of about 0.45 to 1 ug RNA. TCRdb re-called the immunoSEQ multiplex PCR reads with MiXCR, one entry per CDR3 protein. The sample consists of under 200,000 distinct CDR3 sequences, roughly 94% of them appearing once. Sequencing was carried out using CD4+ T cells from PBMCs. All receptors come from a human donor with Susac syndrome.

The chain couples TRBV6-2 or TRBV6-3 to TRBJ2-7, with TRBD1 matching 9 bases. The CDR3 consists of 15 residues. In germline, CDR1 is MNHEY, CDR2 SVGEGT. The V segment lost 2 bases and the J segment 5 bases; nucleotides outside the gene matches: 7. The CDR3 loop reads CASSYGGTGSDEQYF. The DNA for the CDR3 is TGTGCCAGCAGTTACGGTGGGACAGGGTCGGACGAGCAGTACTTC.

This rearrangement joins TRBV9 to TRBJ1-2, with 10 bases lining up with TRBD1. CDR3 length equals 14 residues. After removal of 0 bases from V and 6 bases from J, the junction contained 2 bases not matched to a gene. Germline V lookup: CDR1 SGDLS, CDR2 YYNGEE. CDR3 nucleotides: TGTGCCAGCAGCGTAGGGGGGACAGGGGATGGCTACACCTTC. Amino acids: CASSVGGTGDGYTF.

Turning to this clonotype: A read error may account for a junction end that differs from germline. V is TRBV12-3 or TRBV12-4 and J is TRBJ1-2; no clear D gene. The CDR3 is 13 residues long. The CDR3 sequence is CASRLAGLDGYTF. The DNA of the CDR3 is TGTGCCAGCAGGTTAGCGGGTCTAGATGGCTACACCTTC.